This T cell receptor beta chain was documented in a study of T cells in localized non-small cell lung cancer. The CDR3 has 12 amino acids. CDR1 is SGHDT, CDR2 YYEEEE, per germline. V shed 3 bases and J shed 6 bases, with 10 bases lying between them. Study results and caveats: There were a median around 60 of the top 100 tumor clones appearing in adjacent lung. With higher T cell density in blood came longer overall survival. Heterogeneity within the tumor remains possible, as just one region underwent sequencing.

To note about this clone: Its cognate antigen is unknown.

Sequenced by immunoSEQ multiplex PCR; TCRdb stores in-frame clones only, minus some. The repertoire holds about 24,000 clones, with around nine tenths as singletons. This receptor was identified in a woman between 35 and 70 years old with stage I lung adenocarcinoma. The chain links TRBV5-6 to TRBJ2-7; D might be TRBD2 (5 bases). This specimen was peripheral blood, taken before any cancer treatment. DNA of the CDR3: TGTGCCAGCAGCTCTGTTGGAGGCGAGCAGTACTTC. Protein product: CASSSVGGEQYF.